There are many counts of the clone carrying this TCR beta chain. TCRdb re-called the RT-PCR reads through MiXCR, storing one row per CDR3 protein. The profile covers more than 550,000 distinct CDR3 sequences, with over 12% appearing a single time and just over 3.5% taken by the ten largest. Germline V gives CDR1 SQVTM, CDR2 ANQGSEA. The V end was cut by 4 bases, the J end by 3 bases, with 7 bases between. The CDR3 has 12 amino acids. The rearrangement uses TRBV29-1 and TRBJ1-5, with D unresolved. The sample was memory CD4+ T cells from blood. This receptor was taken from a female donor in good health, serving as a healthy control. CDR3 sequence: CSVGAPNQPQHF. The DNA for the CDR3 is TGCAGCGTTGGGGCGCCCAATCAGCCCCAGCATTTT. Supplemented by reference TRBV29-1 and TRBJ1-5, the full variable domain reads SAVISQKPSRDICQRGTSLTIQCQVDSQVTMMFWYRQQPGQSLTLIATANQGSEATYESGFVIDKFPISRPNLTFSTLTVSNMSPEDSSIYLCSVGAPNQPQHFGDGTRLSIL.